The entry that follows covers one TCR beta chain sequence. Per the study methods: Scientists estimated how many nucleated cells there were by amplifying reference gene primers. The assay was immunoSEQ multiplex PCR, and TCRdb's table has in-frame clones only and misses some. That table furnishes V, J and clone size, whereas the DNA furnished D and trimming. The sample contains over 350,000 clones, more than 80% of which appear only once. V was shortened by 5 bases and J by 4 bases, with 13 bases between the two germline ends. The CDR3 has 13 amino acids. The germline CDR1 and CDR2 sequences are SGHNT and YYREEE (reference sequence). This sample is drawn from a study of blood T cell repertoires in COVID-19. About the study: Samples of COVID-19 (acute and convalescent) were obtained from the United States, Italy and Spain. Sources were T cells, B-cell-depleted T cells, or PBMCs; the material itself was cDNA or gDNA.

The TCR sequence derives from a woman between 25 and 40 years old with active or convalescent COVID-19. V usage is TRBV5-4 and J usage is TRBJ2-7; perhaps TRBD1 as D (6 bases). The source material was peripheral blood. CDR3 in DNA: TGTGCCAGCAGTTTTGGACAGTCGTACGAGCAGTACTTC. Its translation is CASSFGQSYEQYF.